Following are 10 T cell receptor beta chains from one sample sequenced in a study of early T cells in non-severe SARS-CoV-2 infection. TCRdb reprocessed the 5' RACE reads via MiXCR and lists one record per CDR3 protein. The sample lists tens of thousands of distinct CDR3 sequences, about 15% occurring once. The sample taken for sequencing was whole blood. The receptor set was obtained from an adult who was a healthcare worker with PCR-confirmed SARS-CoV-2 infection or an uninfected control (not recorded which).

This clonotype occurred once. This chain connects TRBV5-4 to TRBJ2-1, with D possibly TRBD2 on 5 matching bases. Germline V CDR1 and CDR2: SGHNT, YYREEE (reference sequence). Trimming shortened V by 0 bases and J by 0 bases, and 10 bases separated the two germline ends. The CDR3 spans 16 residues. CDR3 nucleotides: TGTGCCAGCAGCTTGGCCAAGCGGAGCTCCTACAATGAGCAGTTCTTC. This sequence encodes CASSLAKRSSYNEQFF.

The rearrangement joins TRBV24-1 to TRBJ1-2, with TRBD1 matching 10 bases. Looked up from germline, CDR1 is KGHDR and CDR2 is SFDVKD. J lost 4 bases, V lost 11 bases, and 6 bases had no gene match. CDR3 length equals 13 residues. The CDR3 DNA reads TGTGCCATCGGGACAGGGGCCCTCTATGGCTACACCTTC. Protein sequence: CAIGTGALYGYTF.

This clonotype was seen many times. The V call is TRBV6-1, the J call TRBJ2-2, with D possibly being TRBD1 (5 bases). The CDR3 totals 14 residues. The germline gives CDR1 MNHNS, CDR2 SASEGT. V was pared by 8 bases and J by 1 base, with 11 bases between. Here the CDR3 DNA reads TGTGCCAGCCAATTTGACAGGAACACCGGGGAGCTGTTTTTT. Translating it yields CASQFDRNTGELFF.

The chain combines TRBV29-1 with TRBJ2-3, with no clear D. The CDR3 covers 8 residues. Germline-derived CDR1 and CDR2 are SQVTM and ANQGSEA. This chain's CDR3 is CTADTQYF. The DNA of the CDR3 is TGCACGGCAGATACGCAGTATTTT.

This clonotype was seen a handful of times. V and J are TRBV6-5 and TRBJ2-1; 14 bases are shared with TRBD2. Trimming at V came to 6 bases and at J to 3 bases, leaving 4 bases not matched to a gene. Germline V gene sequence: CDR1 MNHEY, CDR2 SVGAGI. This CDR3 is built from 16 residues. The CDR3 is CASSPTSGRDYNEQFF. The DNA for the CDR3 is TGTGCCAGCAGCCCGACTAGCGGGAGGGACTACAATGAGCAGTTCTTC.

This clonotype was counted ten times or more. This sequence joins TRBV30 and TRBJ2-5; unclear D gene. Deletions cut 2 bases from V and 2 bases from J, with 18 bases between. This CDR3 is 16 amino acids long. Per germline, CDR1 GTSNPN and CDR2 SVGIG (reference sequence). The CDR3 region has the DNA TGTGCCTGGAGTACATCTTATGAGGTCTGGCAAGAGACCCAGTACTTC. Amino acids: CAWSTSYEVWQETQYF.

The genes are TRBV7-6 and TRBJ2-7; TRBD2 agrees at 10 bases. Per germline, CDR1 SGHVS and CDR2 FNYEAQ. The V and J ends lost 5 bases and 1 base, in that order; junction bases with no gene match: 8. The CDR3 totals 16 residues. CDR3 sequence reads: CASSLWTSGPSYEQYF. The DNA for the CDR3 is TGTGCCAGCAGCCTATGGACTAGCGGACCATCCTACGAGCAGTACTTC.

This clonotype was seen more than once but under ten times. The chain employs TRBV16 and TRBJ2-7; 12 nucleotides line up with TRBD2. The CDR3 totals 16 residues. CDR1 is KGHSY and CDR2 is FQNENV in the germline V gene. After removal of 4 bases from V and 9 bases from J, the junction contained 13 bases not matched to a gene. CDR3 in amino acids: CASSPRLAGEEAGQYF. In DNA form, the CDR3 reads TGTGCCAGCAGCCCGAGACTAGCGGGAGAGGAGGCAGGGCAGTACTTC.

The chain has TRBV4-1 and TRBJ2-7; 7 nucleotides match TRBD1. Germline CDR1 reads MGHRA; CDR2 reads YSYEKL. CDR3 length: 15 residues. Unmatched junction bases numbered 6, after V lost 0 bases and J lost 4 bases. This CDR3 is CASSQDWNRGYEQYF. CDR3 sequence (DNA): TGCGCCAGCAGCCAAGATTGGAACAGGGGTTACGAGCAGTACTTC.

This clonotype was counted ten times or more. This chain links TRBV18 with TRBJ2-1, with TRBD2 matching 7 bases. CDR3 length: 15 amino acids. V lost 1 base to trimming and J lost 4 bases; unmatched junction nucleotides: 4. Germline CDR1 KGHSH, CDR2 LQKENI. This chain's CDR3 is CASSPRTSSYNEQFF. The CDR3 DNA follows: TGTGCCAGCTCACCACGGACTAGTTCGTACAATGAGCAGTTCTTC.